The T cell receptor beta chain under discussion was sequenced for a study of identical twins. This clonotype has only a few counts. In TCRdb, the 5' RACE reads were re-called with MiXCR into one record per CDR3 protein. Here the sample spans 520,000 or so distinct CDR3 sequences, less than 25% being singletons. V lost 3 bases and J lost 3, with 5 bases in between. Germline V lookup: CDR1 MNHNS, CDR2 SASEGT. CDR3 length equals 12 residues. These data are also associated with another study on T cells expressing NK-cell markers. That work contributes: Seven of the eight sequenced donors were classified as HCMV-seropositive, and one was classified as seronegative.

Sequenced input: CD4+ T cells sorted from blood. This chain links TRBV6-1 with TRBJ1-2; D gene uncertain. The receptor was isolated from a woman younger than 30 in good health. This CDR3 reads CASSEFHYGYTF. In DNA, the CDR3 is TGTGCCAGCAGTGAGTTCCACTATGGCTACACCTTC.